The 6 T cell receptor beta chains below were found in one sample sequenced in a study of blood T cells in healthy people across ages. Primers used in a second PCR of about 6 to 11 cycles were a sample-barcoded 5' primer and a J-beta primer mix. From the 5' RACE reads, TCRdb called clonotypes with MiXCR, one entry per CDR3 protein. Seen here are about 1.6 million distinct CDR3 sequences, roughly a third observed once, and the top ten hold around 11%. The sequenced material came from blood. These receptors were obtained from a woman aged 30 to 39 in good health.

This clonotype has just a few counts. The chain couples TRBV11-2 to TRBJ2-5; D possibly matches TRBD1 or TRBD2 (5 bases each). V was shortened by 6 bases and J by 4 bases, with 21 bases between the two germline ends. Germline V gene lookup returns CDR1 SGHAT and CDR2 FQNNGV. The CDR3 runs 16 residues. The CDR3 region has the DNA TGTGCCAGCAGGCGGGCGTTTCAGGGCCGCGGAGAGACCCAGTACTTC. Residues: CASRRAFQGRGETQYF.

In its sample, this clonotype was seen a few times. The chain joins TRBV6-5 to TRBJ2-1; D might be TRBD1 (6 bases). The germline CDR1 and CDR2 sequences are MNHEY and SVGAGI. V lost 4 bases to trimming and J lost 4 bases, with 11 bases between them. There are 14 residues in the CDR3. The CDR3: CASSFRDKYNEQFF. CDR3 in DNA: TGTGCCAGCAGTTTCCGGGACAAATACAATGAGCAGTTCTTC.

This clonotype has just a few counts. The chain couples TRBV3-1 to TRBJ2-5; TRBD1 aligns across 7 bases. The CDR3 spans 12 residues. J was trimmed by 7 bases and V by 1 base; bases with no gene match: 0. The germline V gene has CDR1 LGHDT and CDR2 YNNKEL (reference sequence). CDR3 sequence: CASSQGTGTQYF. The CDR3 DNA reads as TGTGCCAGCAGCCAAGGGACAGGGACCCAGTACTTC.

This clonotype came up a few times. The CDR3 sequence is CAKDSNIPNEQFF. Written as DNA, the CDR3 is TGTGCTAAGGACAGTAACATCCCTAATGAGCAGTTCTTC. The chain employs TRBV24-1 and TRBJ2-1; a weak D match, TRBD1 (6 bases). Germline CDR1 and CDR2: KGHDR and SFDVKD. This CDR3 contains 13 residues.

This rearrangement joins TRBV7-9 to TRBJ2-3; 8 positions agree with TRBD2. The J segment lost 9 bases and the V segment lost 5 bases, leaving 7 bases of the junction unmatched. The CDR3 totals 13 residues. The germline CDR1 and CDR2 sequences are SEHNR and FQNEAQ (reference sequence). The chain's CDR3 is CASSLGASGTQYF. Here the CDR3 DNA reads TGTGCCAGCAGCCTTGGGGCTAGCGGGACGCAGTATTTT.

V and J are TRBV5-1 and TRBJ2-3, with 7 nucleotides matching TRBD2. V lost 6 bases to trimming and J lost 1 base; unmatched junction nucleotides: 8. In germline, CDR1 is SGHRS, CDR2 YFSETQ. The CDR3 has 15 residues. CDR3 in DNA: TGCGCCAGCAACCTCGGACGGGGGGGCACAGATACGCAGTATTTT. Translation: CASNLGRGGTDTQYF.